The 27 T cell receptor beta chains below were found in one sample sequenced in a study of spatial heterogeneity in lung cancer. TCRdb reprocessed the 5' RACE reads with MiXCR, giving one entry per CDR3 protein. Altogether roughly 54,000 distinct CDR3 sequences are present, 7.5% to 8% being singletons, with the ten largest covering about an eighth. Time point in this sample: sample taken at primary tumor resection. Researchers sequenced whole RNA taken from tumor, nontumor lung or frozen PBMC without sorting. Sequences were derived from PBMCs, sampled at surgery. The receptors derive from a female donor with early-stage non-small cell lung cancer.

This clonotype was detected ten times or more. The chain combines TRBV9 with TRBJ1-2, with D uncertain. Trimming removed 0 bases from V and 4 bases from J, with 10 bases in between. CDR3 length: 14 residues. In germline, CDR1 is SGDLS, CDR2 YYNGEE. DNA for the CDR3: TGTGCCAGCAGCGTAGAGATTGGATCCTATGGCTACACCTTC. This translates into CASSVEIGSYGYTF.

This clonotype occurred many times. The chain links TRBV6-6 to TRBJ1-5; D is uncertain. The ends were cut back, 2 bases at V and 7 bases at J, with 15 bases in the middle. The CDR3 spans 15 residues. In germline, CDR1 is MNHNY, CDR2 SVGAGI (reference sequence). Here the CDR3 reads CASSYPSARWQPQHF. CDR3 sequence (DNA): TGTGCCAGCAGTTACCCCAGTGCACGCTGGCAGCCCCAGCATTTT.

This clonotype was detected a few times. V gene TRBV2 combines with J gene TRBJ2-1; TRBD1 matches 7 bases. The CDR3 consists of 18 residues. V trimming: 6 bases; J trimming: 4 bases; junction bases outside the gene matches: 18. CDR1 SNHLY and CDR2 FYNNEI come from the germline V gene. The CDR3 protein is CASRAGKQGPALYNEQFF. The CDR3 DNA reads TGTGCCAGCAGGGCCGGGAAACAGGGGCCAGCGCTATACAATGAGCAGTTCTTC.

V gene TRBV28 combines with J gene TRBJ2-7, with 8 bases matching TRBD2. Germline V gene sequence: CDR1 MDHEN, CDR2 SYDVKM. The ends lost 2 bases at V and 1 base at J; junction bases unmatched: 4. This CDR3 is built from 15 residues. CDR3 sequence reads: CASSLPGGPSYEQYF. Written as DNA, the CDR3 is TGTGCCAGCAGTTTACCGGGGGGGCCGTCCTACGAGCAGTACTTC.

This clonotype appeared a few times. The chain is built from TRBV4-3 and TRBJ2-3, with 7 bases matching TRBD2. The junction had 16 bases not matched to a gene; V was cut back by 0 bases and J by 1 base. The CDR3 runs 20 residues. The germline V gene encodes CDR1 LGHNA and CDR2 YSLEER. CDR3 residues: CASSQDGRRASGSGTDTQYF. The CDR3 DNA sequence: TGCGCCAGCAGCCAAGATGGGCGGAGGGCTAGCGGTTCGGGCACAGATACGCAGTATTTT.

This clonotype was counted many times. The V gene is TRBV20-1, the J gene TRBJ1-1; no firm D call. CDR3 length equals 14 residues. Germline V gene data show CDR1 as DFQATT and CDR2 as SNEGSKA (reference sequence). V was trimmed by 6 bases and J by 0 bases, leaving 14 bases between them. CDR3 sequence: CSARRTGMNTEAFF. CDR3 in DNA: TGCAGTGCCAGGAGGACGGGGATGAACACTGAAGCTTTCTTT.

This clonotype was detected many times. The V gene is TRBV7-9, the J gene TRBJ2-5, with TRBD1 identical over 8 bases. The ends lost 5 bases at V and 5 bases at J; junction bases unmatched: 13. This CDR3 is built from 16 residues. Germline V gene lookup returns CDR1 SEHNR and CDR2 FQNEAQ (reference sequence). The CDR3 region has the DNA TGTGCCAGCAGCACAAGGGGACAGGTGGATGGGGAGACCCAGTACTTC. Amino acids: CASSTRGQVDGETQYF.

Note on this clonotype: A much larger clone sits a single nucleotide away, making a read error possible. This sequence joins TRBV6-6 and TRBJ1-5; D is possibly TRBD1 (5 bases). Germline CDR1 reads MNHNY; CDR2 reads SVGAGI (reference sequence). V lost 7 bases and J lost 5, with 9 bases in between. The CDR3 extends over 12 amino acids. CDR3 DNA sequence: TGTGCCAGCAAGGGGTCCGATCAGCCCCAGCATTTT. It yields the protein CASKGSDQPQHF.

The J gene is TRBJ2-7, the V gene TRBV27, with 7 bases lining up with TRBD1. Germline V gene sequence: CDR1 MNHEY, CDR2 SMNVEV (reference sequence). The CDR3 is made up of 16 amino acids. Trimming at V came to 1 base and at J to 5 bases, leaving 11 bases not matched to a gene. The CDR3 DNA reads TGTGCCAGCAGTTTATATTGGGCAGGGGGAGTAAACGAGCAGTACTTC. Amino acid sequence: CASSLYWAGGVNEQYF.

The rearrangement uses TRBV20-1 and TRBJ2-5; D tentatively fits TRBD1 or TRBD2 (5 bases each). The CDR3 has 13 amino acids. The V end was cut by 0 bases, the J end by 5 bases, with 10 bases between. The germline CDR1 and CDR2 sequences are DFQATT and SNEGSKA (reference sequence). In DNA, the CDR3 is TGCAGTGCTAGAGATACGGGGCTGGAGACCCAGTACTTC. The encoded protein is CSARDTGLETQYF.

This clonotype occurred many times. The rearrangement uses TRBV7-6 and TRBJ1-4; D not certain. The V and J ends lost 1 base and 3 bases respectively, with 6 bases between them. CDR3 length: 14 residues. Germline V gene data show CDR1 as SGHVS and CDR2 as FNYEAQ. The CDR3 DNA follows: TGTGCCAGCAGCTTAGAATGGTCTAATGAAAAACTGTTTTTT. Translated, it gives CASSLEWSNEKLFF.

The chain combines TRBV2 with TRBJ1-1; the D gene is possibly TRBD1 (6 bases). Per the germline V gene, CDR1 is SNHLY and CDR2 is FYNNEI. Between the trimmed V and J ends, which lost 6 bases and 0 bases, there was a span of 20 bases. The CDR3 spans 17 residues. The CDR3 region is CASRVGGRPVMNTEAFF. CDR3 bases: TGTGCCAGCAGGGTCGGGGGGCGGCCCGTTATGAACACTGAAGCTTTCTTT.

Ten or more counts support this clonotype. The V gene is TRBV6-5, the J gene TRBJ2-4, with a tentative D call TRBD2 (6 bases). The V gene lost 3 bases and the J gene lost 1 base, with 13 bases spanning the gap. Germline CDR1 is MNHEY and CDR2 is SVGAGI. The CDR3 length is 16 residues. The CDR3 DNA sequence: TGTGCCAGCAGTTATACGGCGGGGATGGCCAAAAACATTCAGTACTTC. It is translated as CASSYTAGMAKNIQYF.

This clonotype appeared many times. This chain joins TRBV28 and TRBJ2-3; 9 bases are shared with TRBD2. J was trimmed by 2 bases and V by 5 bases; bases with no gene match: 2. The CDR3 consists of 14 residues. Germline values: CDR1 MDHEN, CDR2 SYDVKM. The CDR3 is CASSSGGLTDTQYF. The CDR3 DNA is TGTGCCAGCAGTAGCGGGGGGCTCACAGATACGCAGTATTTT.

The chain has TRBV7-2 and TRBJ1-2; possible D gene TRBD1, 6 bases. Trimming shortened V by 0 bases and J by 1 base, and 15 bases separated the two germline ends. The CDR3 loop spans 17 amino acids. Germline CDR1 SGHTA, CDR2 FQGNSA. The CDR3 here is CASSLAVHTGLNYGYTF. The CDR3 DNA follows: TGTGCCAGCAGCTTAGCGGTTCATACAGGGCTTAACTATGGCTACACCTTC.

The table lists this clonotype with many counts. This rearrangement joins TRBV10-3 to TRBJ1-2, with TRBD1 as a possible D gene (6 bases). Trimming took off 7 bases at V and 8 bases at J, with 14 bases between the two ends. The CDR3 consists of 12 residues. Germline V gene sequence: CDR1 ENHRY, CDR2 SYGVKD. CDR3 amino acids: CAITEQGRGYTF. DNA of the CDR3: TGTGCCATCACCGAACAGGGACGAGGCTACACCTTC.

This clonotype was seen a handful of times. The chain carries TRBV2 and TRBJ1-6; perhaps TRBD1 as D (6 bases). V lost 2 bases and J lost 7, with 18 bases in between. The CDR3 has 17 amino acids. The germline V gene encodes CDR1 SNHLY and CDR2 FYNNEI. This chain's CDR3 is CASSERLSGQGNSPLHF. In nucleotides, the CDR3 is TGTGCCAGCAGTGAAAGGCTGTCCGGGCAGGGGAATTCACCCCTCCACTTT.

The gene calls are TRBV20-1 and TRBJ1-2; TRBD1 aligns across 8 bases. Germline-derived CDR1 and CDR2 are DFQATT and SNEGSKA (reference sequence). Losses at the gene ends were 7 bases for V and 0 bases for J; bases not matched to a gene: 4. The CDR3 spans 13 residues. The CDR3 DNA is TGCAGTGTAGCAGGGGGCACTAACTATGGCTACACCTTC. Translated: CSVAGGTNYGYTF.

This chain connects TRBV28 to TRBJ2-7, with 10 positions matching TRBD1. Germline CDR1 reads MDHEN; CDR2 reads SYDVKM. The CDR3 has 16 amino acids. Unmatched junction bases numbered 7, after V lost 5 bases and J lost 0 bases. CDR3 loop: CASSPEGQGYSYEQYF. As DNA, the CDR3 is TGTGCCAGCAGTCCCGAGGGACAGGGGTACTCCTACGAGCAGTACTTC.

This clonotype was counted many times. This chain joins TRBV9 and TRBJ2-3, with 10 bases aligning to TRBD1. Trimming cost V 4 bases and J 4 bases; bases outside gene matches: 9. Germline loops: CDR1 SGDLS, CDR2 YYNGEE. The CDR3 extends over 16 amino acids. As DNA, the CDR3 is TGTGCCAGCAGCACCCAGACAGGGGGCGGGTCAGATACGCAGTATTTT. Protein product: CASSTQTGGGSDTQYF.

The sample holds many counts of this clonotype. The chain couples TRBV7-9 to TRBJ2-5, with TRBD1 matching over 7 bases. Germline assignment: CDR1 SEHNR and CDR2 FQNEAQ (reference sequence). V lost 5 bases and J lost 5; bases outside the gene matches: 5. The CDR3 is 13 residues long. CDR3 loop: CASSQKGAETQYF. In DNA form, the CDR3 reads TGTGCCAGCAGCCAAAAGGGGGCGGAGACCCAGTACTTC.

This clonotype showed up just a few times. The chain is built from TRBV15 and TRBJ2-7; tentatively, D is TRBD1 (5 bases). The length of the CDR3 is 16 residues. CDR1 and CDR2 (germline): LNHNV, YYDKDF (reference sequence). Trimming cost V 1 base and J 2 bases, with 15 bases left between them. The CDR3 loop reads CATSRVWAGKTYEQYF. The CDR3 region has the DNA TGTGCCACCAGCAGAGTTTGGGCAGGGAAAACCTACGAGCAGTACTTC.

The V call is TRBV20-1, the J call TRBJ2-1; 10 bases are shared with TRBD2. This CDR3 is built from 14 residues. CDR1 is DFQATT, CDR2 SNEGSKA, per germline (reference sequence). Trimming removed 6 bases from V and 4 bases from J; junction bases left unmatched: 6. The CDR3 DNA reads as TGCAGTGCGCGAGCGGGGGGGGAATACAATGAGCAGTTCTTC. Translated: CSARAGGEYNEQFF.

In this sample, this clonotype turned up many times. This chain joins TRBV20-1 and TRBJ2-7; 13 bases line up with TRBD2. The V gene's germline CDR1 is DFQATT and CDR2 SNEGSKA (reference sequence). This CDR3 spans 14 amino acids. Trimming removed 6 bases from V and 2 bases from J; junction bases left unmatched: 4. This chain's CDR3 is CSARLAGGTYEQYF. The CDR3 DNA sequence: TGCAGTGCGAGACTAGCGGGGGGAACCTACGAGCAGTACTTC.

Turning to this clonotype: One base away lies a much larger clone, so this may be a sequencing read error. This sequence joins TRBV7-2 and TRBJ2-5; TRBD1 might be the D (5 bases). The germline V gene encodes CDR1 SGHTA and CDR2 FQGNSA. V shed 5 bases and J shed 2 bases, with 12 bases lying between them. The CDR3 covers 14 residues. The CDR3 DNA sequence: TGTGCCAGCAGCCGACAGTTATCTCAAGAGACCCAGTACTTC. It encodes CASSRQLSQETQYF. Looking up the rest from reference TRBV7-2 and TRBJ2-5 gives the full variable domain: GAGVSQSPSNKVTEKGKDVELRCDPISGHTALYWYRQSLGQGLEFLIYFQGNSAPDKSGLPSDRFSAERTGGSVSTLTIQRTQQEDSAVYLCASSRQLSQETQYFGPGTRLLVL.

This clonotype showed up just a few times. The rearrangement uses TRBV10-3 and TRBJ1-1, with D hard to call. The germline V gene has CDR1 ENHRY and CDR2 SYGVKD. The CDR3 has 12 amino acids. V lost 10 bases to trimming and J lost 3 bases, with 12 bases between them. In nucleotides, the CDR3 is TGTGCCACCTGGCCGGGATACACTGAAGCTTTCTTT. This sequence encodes CATWPGYTEAFF.

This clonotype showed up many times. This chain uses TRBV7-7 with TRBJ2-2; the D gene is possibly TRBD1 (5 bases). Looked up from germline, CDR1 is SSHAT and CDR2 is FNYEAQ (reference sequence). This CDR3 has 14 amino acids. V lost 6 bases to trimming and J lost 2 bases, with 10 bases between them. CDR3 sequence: CASSYQGNTGELFF. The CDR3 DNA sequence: TGTGCCAGCAGTTACCAGGGCAACACCGGGGAGCTGTTTTTT. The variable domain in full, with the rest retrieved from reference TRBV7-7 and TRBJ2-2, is GAGVSQSPRYKVTKRGQDVTLRCDPISSHATLYWYQQALGQGPEFLTYFNYEAQPDKSGLPSDRFSAERPEGSISTLTIQRTEQRDSAMYRCASSYQGNTGELFFGEGSRLTVL.